A selection of T cell receptor beta chains follows, all from one sample in a study of blood T cell repertoires in COVID-19. The method was immunoSEQ multiplex PCR; TCRdb's version includes in-frame clones alone and lacks a portion of them. The sample shows 150,000 to 200,000 clones, roughly nine tenths of them seen only once. The specimen sequenced was peripheral blood. The receptors come from a woman aged 55-70 years with COVID-19, enrolled during active disease. The CDR3 runs from the conserved cysteine through the conserved F or W. Fields, in order: V gene, J gene, clone size, CDR3 length, D gene, CDR3 protein, CDR3 DNA. D genes are given only for firm matches. The listing skips clone size in some rows; elsewhere it reads once, few, many or a size class.

TRBV10-3,TRBJ1-1,once,15,TRBD1,CAISEGQGGNTEAFF,TGTGCCATCAGTGAGGGACAGGGGGGGAACACTGAAGCTTTCTTT
TRBV6-6,TRBJ1-3,once,16,.,CASSRPFRGSGNTIYF,TGTGCCAGCAGCCGGCCATTCAGGGGCTCCGGAAACACCATATATTTT
TRBV20-1,TRBJ1-1,once,11,.,CSDERDTEAFF,TGCAGTGACGAGAGGGACACTGAAGCTTTCTTT
TRBV7-6,TRBJ2-2,.,15,TRBD2,CASSSLAGYTGELFF,TGTGCCAGCAGCTCTCTAGCGGGTTACACCGGGGAGCTGTTTTTT
TRBV25-1,TRBJ1-2,few,13,.,CASTEGGYGGYTF,TGTGCCAGCACCGAGGGCGGCTATGGGGGCTACACCTTC
TRBV5-6,TRBJ1-2,.,14,.,CASSLPTANYGYTF,TGTGCCAGCAGCCTCCCGACAGCTAACTATGGCTACACCTTC
TRBV4-3,TRBJ1-4,.,16,.,CASSQDRETTNEKLFF,TGCGCCAGCAGCCAAGATCGGGAAACAACTAATGAAAAACTGTTTTTT
TRBV24-1,TRBJ1-2,.,16,TRBD1,CATSEGNLRGDYGYTF,TGTGCCACCAGTGAGGGAAACCTCAGGGGGGACTATGGCTACACCTTC
TRBV19,TRBJ1-2,.,12,.,CASSSLDYGYTF,TGTGCCAGTAGTAGTCTCGACTATGGCTACACCTTC
TRBV29-1,TRBJ2-7,.,12,TRBD1,CSVRTGGYEQYF,TGCAGCGTTAGGACAGGGGGATACGAGCAGTACTTC
TRBV6-2/TRBV6-3,TRBJ2-7,.,14,TRBD1,CASSSLQGIYEQYF,TGTGCCAGCAGTTCCCTACAGGGGATTTACGAGCAGTACTTC
TRBV2,TRBJ2-5,.,15,TRBD2,CATGLAGGGQETQYF,TGTGCCACGGGACTAGCGGGAGGGGGGCAAGAGACCCAGTACTTC
TRBV19,TRBJ1-1,.,15,TRBD1,CASSLTGGRNTEAFF,TGTGCCAGTAGTCTGACAGGGGGGAGGAACACTGAAGCTTTCTTT
TRBV21-1,TRBJ2-5,.,12,.,CASSNRRGTQYF,TGTGCCAGCAGCAACAGAAGAGGGACCCAGTACTTC
TRBV5-6,TRBJ2-1,.,15,TRBD2,CASSLVAGDGHEQFF,TGTGCCAGCAGCTTGGTTGCGGGAGATGGCCATGAGCAGTTCTTC
TRBV3-1/TRBV3-2,TRBJ2-1,once,13,TRBD2,CASSQDRGTSLFF,TGTGCCAGCAGCCAAGATAGGGGGACTAGCCTGTTCTTC
TRBV24-1,TRBJ1-5,.,14,.,CATSDGGGNQPQHF,TGTGCCACCAGTGATGGCGGGGGCAATCAGCCCCAGCATTTT
TRBV7-9,TRBJ2-1,few,12,TRBD2,CASSLGGYEQFF,TGTGCCAGCAGCTTGGGGGGGTATGAGCAGTTCTTC
TRBV29-1,TRBJ2-5,.,13,TRBD2,CSVGSSGVETQYF,TGCAGCGTTGGGTCTAGCGGGGTGGAGACCCAGTACTTC
TRBV9,TRBJ1-1,once,16,.,CASSVGGRVIDTEAFF,TGTGCCAGCAGCGTAGGGGGGAGGGTTATCGACACTGAAGCTTTCTTT
TRBV5-1,TRBJ1-2,.,13,TRBD1,CASSPDRDNPYTF,TGCGCCAGCAGCCCCGACAGGGACAACCCCTACACCTTC
TRBV7-2,TRBJ1-5,once,16,TRBD1,CASSLGLDRAHQPQHF,TGTGCCAGCAGCTTAGGTCTGGACAGGGCACATCAGCCCCAGCATTTT
TRBV5-1,TRBJ2-2,.,17,.,CASSLDGRAIGTGELFF,TGCGCCAGCAGCTTGGACGGCAGGGCGATCGGGACCGGGGAGCTGTTTTTT
TRBV19,TRBJ1-1,.,13,TRBD1,CAIKGQGFTEAFF,TGTGCCATCAAGGGACAGGGGTTCACTGAAGCTTTCTTT
TRBV11-3,TRBJ1-1,.,14,TRBD1,CASSSQGQDTEAFF,TGTGCCAGCAGCAGCCAGGGACAGGACACTGAAGCTTTCTTT
TRBV4-3,TRBJ2-1,few,17,TRBD2,CASSQEGPAGGSNEQFF,TGCGCCAGCAGCCAAGAAGGACCAGCGGGAGGTTCCAATGAGCAGTTCTTC